This entry concerns a single T cell receptor beta chain. Its antigen remains unidentified. Its ends do not fully match the called genes, so a read error is possible. CDR3 length: 15 residues. Germline lookup yields CDR1 LNHNV and CDR2 YYDKDF (reference sequence). 5'RACE generated cDNA with 10-nucleotide random UMIs. TCRdb re-called the 5' RACE reads with MiXCR, one entry per CDR3 protein. The sample carries approximately 60,000 distinct CDR3 sequences, around 4.2% recorded once. The sample belongs to a study of neurological immune-mediated disorders. Study-level results: According to phylogenetic grouping, one related-CDR3 cluster, a possible signature, contained the repertoires of 18 of 34 multiple sclerosis patients. With the multiple sclerosis repertoire cluster, neither clinical nor MRI features showed any association.

Sequences were obtained from PBMCs. The TCR comes from a man between 50 and 59 years old with multiple sclerosis. V gene TRBV15 combines with J gene TRBJ1-5, with TRBD1 as a possible D gene (5 bases). The CDR3 nucleotides read TGTGCCACCAGCAGCGACAGAGGGTCAGGTCAGCCCCAGAATTTT. Its translation is CATSSDRGSGQPQNF.